The source of this T cell receptor beta chain is a study of cytomegalovirus exposure and HLA in healthy donors. Broader study findings: Segments of the TCR beta V type were, in most cases, productive about 87% or about 30% of the time in an earlier analysis. Presence/absence analyses supposed approximately even sequencing depth among donors.

With respect to this clone: Its target is not known.

The primer mix had 60 Vbeta and 13 Jbeta primers. Produced via immunoSEQ multiplex PCR; TCRdb's table is partial and in-frame only. The repertoire holds around 200,000 clones, over 80% seen once, with approximately 6.5% in the top ten. V was pared by 1 base and J by 0 bases, with 13 bases between. The CDR3 covers 17 residues. The germline gives CDR1 LNHDA, CDR2 SQIVND (reference sequence). The receptor was isolated from a man aged 40-50 years in good health and CMV-seropositive. V and J are TRBV19 and TRBJ2-1; maybe TRBD2 (6 bases). The sample consisted of PBMCs. The CDR3, as DNA: TGTGCCAGTAGTATAGGGGGACTCCTTAGCTCCTACAATGAGCAGTTCTTC. This sequence encodes CASSIGGLLSSYNEQFF.